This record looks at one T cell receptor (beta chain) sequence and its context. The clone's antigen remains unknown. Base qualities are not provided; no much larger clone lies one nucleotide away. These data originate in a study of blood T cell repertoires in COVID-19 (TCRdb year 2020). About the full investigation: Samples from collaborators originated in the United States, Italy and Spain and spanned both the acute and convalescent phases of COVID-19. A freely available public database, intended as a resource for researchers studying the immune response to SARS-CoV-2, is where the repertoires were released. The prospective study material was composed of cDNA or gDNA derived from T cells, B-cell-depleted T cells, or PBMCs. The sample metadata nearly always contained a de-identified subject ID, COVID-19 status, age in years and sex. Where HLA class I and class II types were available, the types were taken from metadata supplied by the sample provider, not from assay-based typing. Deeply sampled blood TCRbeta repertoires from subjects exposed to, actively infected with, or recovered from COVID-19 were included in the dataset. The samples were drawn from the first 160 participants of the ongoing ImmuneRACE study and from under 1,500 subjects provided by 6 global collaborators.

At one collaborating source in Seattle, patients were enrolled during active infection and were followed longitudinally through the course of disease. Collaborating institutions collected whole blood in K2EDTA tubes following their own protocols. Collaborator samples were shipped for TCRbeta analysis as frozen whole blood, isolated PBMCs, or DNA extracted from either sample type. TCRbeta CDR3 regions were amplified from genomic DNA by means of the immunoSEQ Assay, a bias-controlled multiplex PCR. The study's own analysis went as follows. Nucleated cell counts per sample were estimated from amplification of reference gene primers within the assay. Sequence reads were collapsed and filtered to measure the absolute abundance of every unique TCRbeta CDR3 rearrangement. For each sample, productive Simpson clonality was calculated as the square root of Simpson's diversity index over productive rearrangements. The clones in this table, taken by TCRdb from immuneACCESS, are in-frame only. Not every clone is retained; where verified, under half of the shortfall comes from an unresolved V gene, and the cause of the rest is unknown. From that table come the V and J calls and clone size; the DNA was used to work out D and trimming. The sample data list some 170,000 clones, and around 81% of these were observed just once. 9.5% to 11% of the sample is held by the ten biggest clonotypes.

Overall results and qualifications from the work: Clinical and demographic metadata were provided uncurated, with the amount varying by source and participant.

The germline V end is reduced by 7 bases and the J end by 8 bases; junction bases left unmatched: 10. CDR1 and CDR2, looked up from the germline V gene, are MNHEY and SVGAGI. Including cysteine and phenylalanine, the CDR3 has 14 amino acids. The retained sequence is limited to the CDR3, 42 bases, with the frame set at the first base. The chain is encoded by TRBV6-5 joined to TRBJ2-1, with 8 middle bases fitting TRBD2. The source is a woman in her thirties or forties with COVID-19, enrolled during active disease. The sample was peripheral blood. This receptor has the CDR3 CASNEGTSWDEQFF. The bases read TGTGCCAGCAACGAGGGGACTAGTTGGGATGAGCAGTTCTTC.